This TCR beta chain stems from a study of cytomegalovirus exposure and HLA in healthy donors. Looking at the study overall: In an early release, HLA-typed donors contributed tens of millions of unique TCR sequences. The study's findings and limits: CMV serostatus was the sole immune exposure information available. CMV antigen specificity of three CMV-associated chains was confirmed in vitro.

Comments on this clone: What it binds is unknown.

The CDR3 loop spans 14 amino acids. This PCR relied on a set of 60 Vbeta primers and 13 Jbeta primers. Assay used: immunoSEQ multiplex PCR; TCRdb lists only in-frame clones, some missing. Seen here are around 200,000 clones, about 69% observed once, and the top ten hold 4.5% to 5.5%. The sequence was obtained from a man aged 25-45 years in good health and CMV-seropositive. The sequenced material came from PBMCs. The chain has TRBV21-1 and TRBJ2-1; TRBD1, the table's D call, lacks a check against the DNA. TRBV21-1 is a listed pseudogene. This chain's CDR3 is CASSSRDSNNEQFF. In DNA, the CDR3 is TGTGCCAGCAGCAGTCGGGACAGCAACAATGAGCAGTTCTTC.